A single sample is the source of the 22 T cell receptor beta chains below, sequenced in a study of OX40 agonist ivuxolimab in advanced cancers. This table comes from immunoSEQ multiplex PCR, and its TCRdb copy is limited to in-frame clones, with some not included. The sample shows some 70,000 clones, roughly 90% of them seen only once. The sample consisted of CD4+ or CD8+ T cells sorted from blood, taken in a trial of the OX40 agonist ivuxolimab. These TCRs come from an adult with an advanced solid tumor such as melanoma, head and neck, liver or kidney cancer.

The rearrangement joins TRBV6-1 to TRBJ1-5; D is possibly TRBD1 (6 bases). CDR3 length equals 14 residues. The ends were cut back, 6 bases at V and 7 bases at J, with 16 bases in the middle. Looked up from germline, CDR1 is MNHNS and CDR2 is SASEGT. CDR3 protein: CASRRGGDFQPQHF. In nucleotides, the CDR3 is TGTGCCAGCAGACGGGGGGGCGATTTCCAGCCCCAGCATTTT.

The CDR3 sequence: CASSWGLAADEQFF. CDR3 DNA sequence: TGTGCCAGCAGTTGGGGACTAGCAGCAGATGAGCAGTTCTTC. The V gene is TRBV6-5, the J gene TRBJ2-1; 9 bases are a match to TRBD2. The CDR3 spans 14 residues. Germline V CDR1 and CDR2: MNHEY, SVGAGI. V lost 4 bases and J lost 8; bases outside the gene matches: 6.

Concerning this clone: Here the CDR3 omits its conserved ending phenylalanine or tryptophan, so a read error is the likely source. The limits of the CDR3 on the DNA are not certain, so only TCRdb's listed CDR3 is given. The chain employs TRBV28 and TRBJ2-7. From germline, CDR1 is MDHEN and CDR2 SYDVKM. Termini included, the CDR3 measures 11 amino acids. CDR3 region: CASSFGAGTKG.

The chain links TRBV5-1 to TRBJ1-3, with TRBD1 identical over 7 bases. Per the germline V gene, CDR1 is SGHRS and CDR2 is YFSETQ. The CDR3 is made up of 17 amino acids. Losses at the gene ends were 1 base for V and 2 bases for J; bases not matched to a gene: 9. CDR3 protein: CASSLFVSTGPGNTIYF. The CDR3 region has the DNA TGCGCCAGCAGCTTGTTCGTGTCGACAGGGCCTGGAAACACCATATATTTT.

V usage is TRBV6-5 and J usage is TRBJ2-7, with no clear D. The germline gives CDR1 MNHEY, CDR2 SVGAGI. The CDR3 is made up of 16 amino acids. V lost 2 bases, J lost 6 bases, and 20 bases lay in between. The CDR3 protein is CASSYRRARAFSEQYF. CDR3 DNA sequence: TGTGCCAGCAGTTACCGGCGTGCTCGGGCCTTCTCCGAGCAGTACTTC.

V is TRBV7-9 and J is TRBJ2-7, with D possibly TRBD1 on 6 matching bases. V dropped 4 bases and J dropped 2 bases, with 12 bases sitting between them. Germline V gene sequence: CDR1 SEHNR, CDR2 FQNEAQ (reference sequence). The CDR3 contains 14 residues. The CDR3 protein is CASSSRDNPYEQYF. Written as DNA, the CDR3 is TGTGCCAGCAGCTCCCGGGACAACCCCTACGAGCAGTACTTC.

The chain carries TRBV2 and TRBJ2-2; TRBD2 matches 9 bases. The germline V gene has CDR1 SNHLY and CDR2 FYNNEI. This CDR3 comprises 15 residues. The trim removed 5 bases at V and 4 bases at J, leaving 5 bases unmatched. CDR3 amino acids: CASSWASGATGELFF. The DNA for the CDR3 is TGTGCCAGCAGTTGGGCTAGCGGGGCCACCGGGGAGCTGTTTTTT.

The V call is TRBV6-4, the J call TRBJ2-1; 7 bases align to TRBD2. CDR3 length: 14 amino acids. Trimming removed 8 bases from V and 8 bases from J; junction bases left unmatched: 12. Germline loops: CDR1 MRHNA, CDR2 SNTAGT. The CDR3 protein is CASGRDYGVDEQFF. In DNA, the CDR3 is TGTGCCAGCGGCCGGGACTACGGGGTCGATGAGCAGTTCTTC.

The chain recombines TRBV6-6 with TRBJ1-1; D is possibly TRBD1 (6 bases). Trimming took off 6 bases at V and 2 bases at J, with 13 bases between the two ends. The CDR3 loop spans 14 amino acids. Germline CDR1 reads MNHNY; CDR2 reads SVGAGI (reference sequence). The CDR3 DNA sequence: TGTGCCAGCAGCAAACAGGGATCTAACACTGAAGCTTTCTTT. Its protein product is CASSKQGSNTEAFF.

Here the CDR3 reads CASSPPGQAAYGYTF. The CDR3 DNA sequence: TGCGCCAGCAGCCCACCGGGACAGGCGGCCTATGGCTACACCTTC. The V call is TRBV5-1, the J call TRBJ1-2, with TRBD1 identical over 8 bases. Germline V gives CDR1 SGHRS, CDR2 YFSETQ. The CDR3 is made up of 15 amino acids. Trimming at V came to 4 bases and at J to 4 bases, leaving 9 bases not matched to a gene.

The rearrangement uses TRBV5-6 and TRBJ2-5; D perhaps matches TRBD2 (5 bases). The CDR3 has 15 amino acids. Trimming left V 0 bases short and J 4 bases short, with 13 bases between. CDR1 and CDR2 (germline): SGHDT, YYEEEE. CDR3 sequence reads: CASSLALAEGETQYF. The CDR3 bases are TGTGCCAGCAGCTTGGCCCTCGCCGAGGGAGAGACCCAGTACTTC.

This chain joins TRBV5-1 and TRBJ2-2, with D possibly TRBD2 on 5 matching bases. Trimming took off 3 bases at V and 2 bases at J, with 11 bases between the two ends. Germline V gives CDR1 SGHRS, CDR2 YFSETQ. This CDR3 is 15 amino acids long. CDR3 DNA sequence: TGCGCCAGCAGCTCGGACTCCTTTAACACCGGGGAGCTGTTTTTT. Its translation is CASSSDSFNTGELFF.

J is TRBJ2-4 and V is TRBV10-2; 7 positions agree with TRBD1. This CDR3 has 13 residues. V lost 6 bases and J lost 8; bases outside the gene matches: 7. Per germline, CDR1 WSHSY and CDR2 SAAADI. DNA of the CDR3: TGCGCCAGCAGAGCGACAGGGCGAGACATTCAGTACTTC. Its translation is CASRATGRDIQYF.

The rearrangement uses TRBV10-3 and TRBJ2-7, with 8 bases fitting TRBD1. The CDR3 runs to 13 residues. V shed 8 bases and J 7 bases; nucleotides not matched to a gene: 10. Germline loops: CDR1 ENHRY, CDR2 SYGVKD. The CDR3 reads CAIQDRADGEQYF. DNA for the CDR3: TGTGCCATCCAGGACAGGGCGGATGGGGAGCAGTACTTC.

CDR3 residues: CASSRQESTEAFF. The CDR3 DNA sequence: TGTGCCAGCAGCCGACAGGAATCCACTGAAGCTTTCTTT. This chain uses TRBV6-6 with TRBJ1-1, with a weak D call TRBD1 (6 bases). The CDR3 extends over 13 amino acids. CDR1 and CDR2 (germline): MNHNY, SVGAGI (reference sequence). V was pared by 6 bases and J by 4 bases, with 12 bases between.

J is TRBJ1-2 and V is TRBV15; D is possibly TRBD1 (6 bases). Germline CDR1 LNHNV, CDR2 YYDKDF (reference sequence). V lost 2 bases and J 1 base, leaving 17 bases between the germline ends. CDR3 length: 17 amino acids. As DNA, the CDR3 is TGTGCCACCAGCAGATCCGCCGTTGAGGGGGGTAACTATGGCTACACCTTC. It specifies CATSRSAVEGGNYGYTF.

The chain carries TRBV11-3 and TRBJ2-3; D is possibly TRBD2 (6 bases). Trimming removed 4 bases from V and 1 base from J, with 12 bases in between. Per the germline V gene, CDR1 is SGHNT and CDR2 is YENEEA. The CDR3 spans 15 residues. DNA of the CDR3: TGTGCCAGCAGCTCGCGGGGCGGAGGCACAGATACGCAGTATTTT. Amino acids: CASSSRGGGTDTQYF.

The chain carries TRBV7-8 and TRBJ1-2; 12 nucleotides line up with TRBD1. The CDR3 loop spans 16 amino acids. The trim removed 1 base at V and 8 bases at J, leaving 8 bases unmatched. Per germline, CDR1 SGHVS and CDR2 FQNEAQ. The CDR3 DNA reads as TGTGCCAGCAGCTTAGAATCGGGACAGGGGGCTCGGGGCTACACCTTC. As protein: CASSLESGQGARGYTF.

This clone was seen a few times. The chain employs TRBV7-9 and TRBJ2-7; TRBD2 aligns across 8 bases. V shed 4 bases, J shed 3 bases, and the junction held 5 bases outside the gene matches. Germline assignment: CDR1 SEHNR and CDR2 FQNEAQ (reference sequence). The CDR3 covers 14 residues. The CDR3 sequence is CASSSSGGNYEQYF. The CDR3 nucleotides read TGTGCCAGCAGCTCGAGCGGGGGAAACTACGAGCAGTACTTC.

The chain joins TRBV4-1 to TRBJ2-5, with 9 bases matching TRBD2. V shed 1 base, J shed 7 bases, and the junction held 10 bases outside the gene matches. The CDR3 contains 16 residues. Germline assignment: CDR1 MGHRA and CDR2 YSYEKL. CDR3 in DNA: TGCGCCAGCAGCCAAGGAATTAGCGGGAGAATCGGGACCCAGTACTTC. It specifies CASSQGISGRIGTQYF.

In DNA, the CDR3 is TGTGCCAGCAGCCCAGGGGGCGGGGTTAATGAAAAACTGTTTTTT. Translating gives CASSPGGGVNEKLFF. V and J are TRBV7-6 and TRBJ1-4; 8 nucleotides match TRBD1. Germline V gene lookup returns CDR1 SGHVS and CDR2 FNYEAQ. This CDR3 has 15 residues. V lost 5 bases, J lost 4 bases, and 6 bases stayed unmatched.

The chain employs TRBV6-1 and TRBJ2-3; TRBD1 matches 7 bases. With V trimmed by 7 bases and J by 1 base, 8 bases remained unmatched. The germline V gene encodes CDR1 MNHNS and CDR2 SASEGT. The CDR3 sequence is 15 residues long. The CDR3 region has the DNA TGTGCCAGCATGAACAGGGGATTTGGCACAGATACGCAGTATTTT. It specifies CASMNRGFGTDTQYF.